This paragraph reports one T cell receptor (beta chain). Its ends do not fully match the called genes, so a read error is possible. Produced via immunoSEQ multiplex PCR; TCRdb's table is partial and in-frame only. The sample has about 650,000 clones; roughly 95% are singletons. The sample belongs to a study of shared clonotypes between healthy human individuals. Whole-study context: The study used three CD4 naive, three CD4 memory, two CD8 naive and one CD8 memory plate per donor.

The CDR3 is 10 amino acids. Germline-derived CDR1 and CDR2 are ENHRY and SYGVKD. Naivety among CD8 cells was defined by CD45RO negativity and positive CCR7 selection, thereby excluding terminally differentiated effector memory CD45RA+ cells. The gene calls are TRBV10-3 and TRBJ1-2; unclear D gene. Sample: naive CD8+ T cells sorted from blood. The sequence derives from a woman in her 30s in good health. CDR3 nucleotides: TGTGCCATCAGTGACCCTTATGTAGTCTTC. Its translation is CAISDPYVVF.